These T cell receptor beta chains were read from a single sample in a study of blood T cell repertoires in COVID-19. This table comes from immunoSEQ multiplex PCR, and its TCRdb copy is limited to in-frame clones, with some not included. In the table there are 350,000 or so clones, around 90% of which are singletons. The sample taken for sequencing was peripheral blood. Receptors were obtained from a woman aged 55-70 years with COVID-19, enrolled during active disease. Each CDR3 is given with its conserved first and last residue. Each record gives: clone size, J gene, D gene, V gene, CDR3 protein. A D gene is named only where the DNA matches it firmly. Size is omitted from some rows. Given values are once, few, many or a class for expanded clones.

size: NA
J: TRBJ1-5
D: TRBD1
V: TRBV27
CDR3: CASSLTQGAGNQPQHF

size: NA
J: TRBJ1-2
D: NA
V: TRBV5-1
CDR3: CASSGDVGQRYNGYTF

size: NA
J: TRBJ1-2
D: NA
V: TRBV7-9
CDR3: CASSLVGPSLLGYTF

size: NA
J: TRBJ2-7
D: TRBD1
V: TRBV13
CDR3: CASSRTGGGSYEQYF

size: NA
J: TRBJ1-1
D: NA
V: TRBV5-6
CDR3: CASSQQFNTEAFF

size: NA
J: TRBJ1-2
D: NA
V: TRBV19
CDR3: CASSQNRRVYTF

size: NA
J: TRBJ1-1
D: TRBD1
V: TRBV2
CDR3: CATQGTGNEAFF

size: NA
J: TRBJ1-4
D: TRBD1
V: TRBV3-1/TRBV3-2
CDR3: CASSQEELLQGQKLFF

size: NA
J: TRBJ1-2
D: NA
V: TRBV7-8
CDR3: CASSSGGQTGGYTF

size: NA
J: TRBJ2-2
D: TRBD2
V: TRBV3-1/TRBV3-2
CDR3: CASSQGLAGLLGELFF

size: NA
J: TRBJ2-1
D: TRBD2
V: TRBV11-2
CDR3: CASSLGLAGPQAAYNEQFF

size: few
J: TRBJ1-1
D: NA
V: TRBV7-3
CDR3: CASSLTSGSAYTEAFF

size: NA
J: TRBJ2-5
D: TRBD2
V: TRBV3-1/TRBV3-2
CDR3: CASASLGAGHQETQYF

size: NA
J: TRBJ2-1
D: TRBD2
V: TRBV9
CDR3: CASSPRSGGASYNEQFF

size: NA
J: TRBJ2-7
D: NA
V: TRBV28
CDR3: CASWAGTQEQYF

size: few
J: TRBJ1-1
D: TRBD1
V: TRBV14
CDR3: CASSQDSRQGSTEAFF

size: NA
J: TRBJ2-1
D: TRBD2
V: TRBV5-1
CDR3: CASSLVGGGRYEQFF

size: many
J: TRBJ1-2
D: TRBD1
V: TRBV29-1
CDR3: CSVLDRGYGYTF

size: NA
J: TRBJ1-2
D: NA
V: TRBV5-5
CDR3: CASRDETGPYGYTF

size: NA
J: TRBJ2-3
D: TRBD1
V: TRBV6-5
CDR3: CASSQDRRSTDTQYF

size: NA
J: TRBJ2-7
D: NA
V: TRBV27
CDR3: CASSQGPPNYEQYF

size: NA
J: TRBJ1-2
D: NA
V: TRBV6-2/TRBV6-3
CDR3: CASSYSGVNYGYTF

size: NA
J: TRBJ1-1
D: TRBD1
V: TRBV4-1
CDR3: CASSQWPGQGEGEAFF

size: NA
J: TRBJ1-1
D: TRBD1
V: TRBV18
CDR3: CASSRTGTGGAMNTEAFF

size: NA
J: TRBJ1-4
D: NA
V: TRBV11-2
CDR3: CASSFSGSRKLFF

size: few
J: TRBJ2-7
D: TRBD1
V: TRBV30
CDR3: CAWRGTGLYEQYF

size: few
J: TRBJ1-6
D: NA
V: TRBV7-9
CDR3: CASSRDSFVGDNSPLHF

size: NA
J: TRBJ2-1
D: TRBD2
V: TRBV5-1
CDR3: CASSPSGGASYNEQFF

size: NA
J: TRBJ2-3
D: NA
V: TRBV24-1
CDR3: CATSDLRSLEGGGRDTQYF

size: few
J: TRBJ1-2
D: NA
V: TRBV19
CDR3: CASSIAGINYGYTF